The next 31 T cell receptor beta chains were all read from a single sample in a study of T-cell memory formation after mild COVID-19. TCRdb passed the 5' RACE reads through MiXCR, listing each CDR3 protein once. The table has a few hundred thousand distinct CDR3 sequences, 16% seen once. Sequenced sample: PBMCs or a T cell subset sorted from them (not recorded which). These receptors were obtained from a man between 18 and 35 years old who had mild COVID-19 (a few samples of this study predate the infection). Cell type and time point are not known.

This clonotype was seen once. The rearrangement joins TRBV7-2 to TRBJ2-7; D may be TRBD2 (5 bases). CDR3 length: 14 amino acids. Trimming shortened V by 1 base and J by 6 bases, and 13 bases separated the two germline ends. From germline, CDR1 is SGHTA and CDR2 FQGNSA. CDR3 in amino acids: CASSLDYGGREQYF. In nucleotides, the CDR3 is TGTGCCAGCAGCTTAGATTATGGAGGACGCGAGCAGTACTTC.

This clonotype was counted only a few times. The chain joins TRBV27 to TRBJ1-6; D not resolved. The germline CDR1 and CDR2 sequences are MNHEY and SMNVEV (reference sequence). CDR3 size: 14 residues. The V end lost 5 bases, the J end lost 9 bases, and 14 bases lay between the germline ends. CDR3 loop: CASSTPITLSPLHF. CDR3 bases: TGTGCCAGCAGTACTCCTATTACGCTTTCACCCCTCCACTTT.

This clonotype has at least ten counts. V is TRBV19 and J is TRBJ2-1, with 13 nucleotides matching TRBD2. The CDR3 is 16 amino acids. The J segment lost 9 bases and the V segment lost 3 bases, leaving 8 bases of the junction unmatched. The germline gives CDR1 LNHDA, CDR2 SQIVND (reference sequence). CDR3 in DNA: TGTGCCAGTAGTATGGGAGGGACTAGCGGGGCGTCTGAGCAGTTCTTC. Encoded protein: CASSMGGTSGASEQFF.

This clonotype was observed a few times. V usage is TRBV7-2 and J usage is TRBJ2-3, with 12 nucleotides matching TRBD2. V was pared by 5 bases and J by 10 bases, with 10 bases of the junction left unmatched. The CDR3 consists of 15 residues. In germline, CDR1 is SGHTA, CDR2 FQGNSA. The CDR3 protein is CASSTQLAGGRAQYF. The DNA of the CDR3 is TGTGCCAGCAGCACCCAGCTAGCGGGGGGGCGGGCGCAGTATTTT.

CDR3 DNA sequence: TGTGCCAGCAGCGTAGCTTTGGGGGGCGCAGAGACCCAGTACTTC. Amino acid sequence: CASSVALGGAETQYF. The chain uses TRBV9 and TRBJ2-5; D tentatively reads TRBD1 or TRBD2 (6 bases each). Trimming took off 0 bases at V and 4 bases at J, with 13 bases between the two ends. Per the germline V gene, CDR1 is SGDLS and CDR2 is YYNGEE. The CDR3 sequence is 15 residues long.

The chain has TRBV30 and TRBJ1-1; 7 nucleotides agree with TRBD1. Germline lookup yields CDR1 GTSNPN and CDR2 SVGIG (reference sequence). This CDR3 is built from 12 residues. V gave up 6 bases and J gave up 6 bases; unmatched junction bases: 7. CDR3 DNA: TGTGCCTGTAAGACAGGGTTAGCTGAAGCTTTCTTT. This codes for CACKTGLAEAFF.

This clonotype was counted many times. The chain has TRBV11-1 and TRBJ2-3; no firm D call. The CDR3 runs to 14 residues. CDR1 and CDR2 from the germline V gene are SGHAT and FQDESV (reference sequence). The germline V and J ends were trimmed by 5 bases and 4 bases, with 13 bases remaining between them. The CDR3 loop reads CASSPPNIADTQYF. The CDR3 coding sequence is TGTGCCAGCAGCCCACCAAACATCGCAGATACGCAGTATTTT.

V gene TRBV5-6 combines with J gene TRBJ2-3, with 8 bases identical to TRBD1. The ends lost 4 bases at V and 6 bases at J; junction bases unmatched: 19. The germline gives CDR1 SGHDT, CDR2 YYEEEE. The CDR3 has 18 amino acids. DNA for the CDR3: TGTGCCAGCAGCGCGACCGGGACAGGAGGACAAGTGGAGGATACGCAGTATTTT. The encoded protein is CASSATGTGGQVEDTQYF.

The chain couples TRBV4-1 to TRBJ2-3; 7 nucleotides align to TRBD2. The CDR3 runs 16 residues. V gave up 1 base and J gave up 3 bases; unmatched junction bases: 7. Germline lookup yields CDR1 MGHRA and CDR2 YSYEKL. CDR3 in amino acids: CASSQVGRRGTDTQYF. CDR3 in DNA: TGCGCCAGCAGCCAAGTCGGGAGGAGGGGTACAGATACGCAGTATTTT.

A remark on this clonotype: Germline and junction disagree at one end, which may indicate a read error. The chain couples TRBV5-1 to TRBJ1-1; 7 nucleotides match TRBD1. Germline V CDR1 and CDR2: SGHRS, YFSETQ. The CDR3 runs 15 residues. The DNA for the CDR3 is TGCGCCAGCAGATTGGCAGGGGGAATGGAGGCTGAAGCTTTCTTT. Its protein is CASRLAGGMEAEAFF.

The J gene is TRBJ2-1, the V gene TRBV10-3; possible D gene TRBD1, 6 bases. Germline CDR1 and CDR2: ENHRY and SYGVKD. V was pared by 0 bases and J by 2 bases, with 14 bases between. CDR3 length: 17 residues. CDR3 in amino acids: CAISESRQETAYNEQFF. CDR3 DNA sequence: TGTGCCATCAGTGAGTCGAGACAGGAGACCGCCTACAATGAGCAGTTCTTC.

This clonotype was seen only a few times. The J gene is TRBJ1-2, the V gene TRBV6-1; D might be TRBD1 (5 bases). Germline CDR1 reads MNHNS; CDR2 reads SASEGT. The ends were cut back, 10 bases at V and 2 bases at J, with 23 bases in the middle. The CDR3 contains 16 residues. CDR3 nucleotides: TGTGCCATCAAGAACAAGGGACTCCCGGGGAACTATGGCTACACCTTC. This gives the protein CAIKNKGLPGNYGYTF.

The chain is built from TRBV7-9 and TRBJ1-1; D unresolved. V was pared by 1 base and J by 0 bases, with 6 bases between. Germline loops: CDR1 SEHNR, CDR2 FQNEAQ (reference sequence). CDR3 length: 14 amino acids. The chain's CDR3 is CASSLESVNTEAFF. DNA of the CDR3: TGTGCCAGCAGCTTAGAGTCAGTGAACACTGAAGCTTTCTTT. Using reference TRBV7-9 and TRBJ1-1 for the parts outside the CDR3, the full variable domain is DTGVSQNPRHKITKRGQNVTFRCDPISEHNRLYWYRQTLGQGPEFLTYFQNEAQLEKSRLLSDRFSAERPKGSFSTLEIQRTEQGDSAMYLCASSLESVNTEAFFGQGTRLTVV.

This clonotype was counted only a few times. V gene TRBV20-1 combines with J gene TRBJ1-2, with D possibly matching TRBD1 (6 bases). Deletions cut 5 bases from V and 6 bases from J, with 19 bases between. CDR1 is DFQATT and CDR2 is SNEGSKA in the germline V gene (reference sequence). This CDR3 is 14 amino acids long. The CDR3 coding sequence is TGCAGTGCTCTACGGGGAACCGCAGGGGATGGCTACACCTTC. Translating gives CSALRGTAGDGYTF.

The sample holds many counts of this clonotype. The chain joins TRBV5-1 to TRBJ2-5; 9 bases are shared with TRBD2. The CDR3 has 14 residues. The V and J ends lost 4 bases and 4 bases, in that order; junction bases with no gene match: 5. Per the germline V gene, CDR1 is SGHRS and CDR2 is YFSETQ. The CDR3 nucleotides read TGCGCCAGCAGCCTCGGGCGGGGGGGAGAGACCCAGTACTTC. Encoded protein: CASSLGRGGETQYF. The whole variable domain, filled in from reference TRBV5-1 and TRBJ2-5, reads KAGVTQTPRYLIKTRGQQVTLSCSPISGHRSVSWYQQTPGQGLQFLFEYFSETQRNKGNFPGRFSGRQFSNSRSEMNVSTLELGDSALYLCASSLGRGGETQYFGPGTRLLVL.

This sequence joins TRBV11-2 and TRBJ1-3; D is undetermined. Germline CDR1 is SGHAT and CDR2 is FQNNGV. V dropped 9 bases and J dropped 2 bases, with 14 bases sitting between them. The CDR3 consists of 14 residues. The CDR3 nucleotides read TGTGCCAGGGGTCTAGGCCCCACTGGAAACACCATATATTTT. This encodes CARGLGPTGNTIYF. The entire variable domain, with the rest obtained from reference TRBV11-2 and TRBJ1-3, is as follows: EAGVAQSPRYKIIEKRQSVAFWCNPISGHATLYWYQQILGQGPKLLIQFQNNGVVDDSQLPKDRFSAERLKGVDSTLKIQPAKLEDSAVYLCARGLGPTGNTIYFGEGSWLTVV.

This clonotype was detected a few times. The V call is TRBV7-2, the J call TRBJ1-1, with D tentatively TRBD1 (5 bases). The CDR3 runs to 13 residues. CDR1 SGHTA and CDR2 FQGNSA come from the germline V gene. The V end lost 5 bases, the J end lost 4 bases, and 11 bases lay between the germline ends. The CDR3 region is CASSSYQGTEAFF. The CDR3 bases are TGTGCCAGCAGCAGTTATCAGGGCACTGAAGCTTTCTTT.

The V call is TRBV27, the J call TRBJ2-2; D tentatively fits TRBD1 or TRBD2 (5 bases each). Germline V CDR1 and CDR2: MNHEY, SMNVEV (reference sequence). V was clipped by 1 base and J by 1 base, with 7 bases between them. The CDR3 length is 15 residues. The CDR3 region is CASSLWDLNTGELFF. The DNA for the CDR3 is TGTGCCAGCAGTTTATGGGACCTGAACACCGGGGAGCTGTTTTTT.

This clonotype came up once. The chain carries TRBV27 and TRBJ1-2; D not resolved. This CDR3 region has 14 residues. Deletions cut 5 bases from V and 2 bases from J, with 12 bases between. From germline, CDR1 is MNHEY and CDR2 SMNVEV (reference sequence). The CDR3 spells CASSPGSANYGYTF. DNA for the CDR3: TGTGCCAGCAGTCCCGGGTCGGCGAACTATGGCTACACCTTC.

This rearrangement joins TRBV25-1 to TRBJ2-4; TRBD1 matches at 8 bases. J gave up 4 bases and V 4 bases, and 9 bases lay outside the gene matches. Germline V gene data show CDR1 as MGHDK and CDR2 as SYGVNS. CDR3 size: 16 residues. The DNA for the CDR3 is TGTGCCAGCAGTGGTACCGGGACAGGAATTAAAAACATTCAGTACTTC. Translation: CASSGTGTGIKNIQYF.

Only one count was recorded for this clonotype. The V gene is TRBV29-1, the J gene TRBJ2-3; 13 nucleotides align to TRBD2. This CDR3 is 15 amino acids long. V lost 6 bases and J lost 7; bases outside the gene matches: 10. The germline V gene has CDR1 SQVTM and CDR2 ANQGSEA. The CDR3 region is CSVIPGTSGTNTQYF. Written as DNA, the CDR3 is TGCAGCGTCATCCCCGGGACTAGCGGGACCAATACGCAGTATTTT.

This clonotype was counted a few times. The rearrangement uses TRBV10-1 and TRBJ2-7, with 8 bases that match TRBD1. The CDR3 extends over 15 amino acids. Germline CDR1 WNHNN, CDR2 SYGVQD (reference sequence). The junction had 5 bases not matched to a gene; V was cut back by 1 base and J by 3 bases. This chain's CDR3 is CASSEYSTGVYEQYF. The DNA of the CDR3 is TGCGCCAGCAGTGAGTATTCGACAGGGGTCTACGAGCAGTACTTC.

J is TRBJ2-1 and V is TRBV6-6; D possibly corresponds to TRBD1 (6 bases). Germline V CDR1 and CDR2: MNHNY, SVGAGI (reference sequence). V dropped 5 bases and J dropped 4 bases, with 15 bases sitting between them. The CDR3 runs 15 residues. CDR3 DNA sequence: TGTGCCAGCAGTCCCACAGGGATCTTTTACAATGAGCAGTTCTTC. It encodes CASSPTGIFYNEQFF.

This chain connects TRBV7-2 to TRBJ2-4, with 10 positions matching TRBD2. CDR3 length equals 14 residues. Trimming removed 5 bases from V and 6 bases from J; junction bases left unmatched: 4. Germline CDR1 and CDR2: SGHTA and FQGNSA. CDR3 nucleotide sequence: TGTGCCAGCAGCCCTAGCGGGGGTTTAAACATTCAGTACTTC. Residues: CASSPSGGLNIQYF.

The chain has TRBV6-6 and TRBJ2-7; D uncertain. There are 14 residues in the CDR3. Germline V gene data show CDR1 as MNHNY and CDR2 as SVGAGI (reference sequence). Trimming left V 2 bases short and J 1 base short, with 9 bases between. The CDR3 loop reads CASSYQAESYEQYF. CDR3 bases: TGTGCCAGCAGTTACCAGGCAGAATCCTACGAGCAGTACTTC.

The genes are TRBV9 and TRBJ2-7, with a weak D call TRBD1 (6 bases). Trimming pared 0 bases from V and 2 bases from J, leaving 9 bases between. The CDR3 covers 14 residues. Germline V CDR1 and CDR2: SGDLS, YYNGEE. Written as DNA, the CDR3 is TGTGCCAGCAGCGTAGGCCAGGGGACCTACGAGCAGTACTTC. Its translation is CASSVGQGTYEQYF.

The rearrangement uses TRBV7-8 and TRBJ2-7; 9 positions agree with TRBD1. V trimming: 3 bases; J trimming: 7 bases; junction bases outside the gene matches: 7. Germline-derived CDR1 and CDR2 are SGHVS and FQNEAQ. This CDR3 contains 14 residues. The CDR3 DNA reads TGTGCCAGCAGCTTCCGGGACAGGGCTCGGGAGCAGTACTTC. It yields the protein CASSFRDRAREQYF.

V and J are TRBV4-3 and TRBJ1-4; D not certain. CDR1 is LGHNA and CDR2 is YSLEER in the germline V gene. This CDR3 region has 15 residues. Trimming took 1 base from V and 6 from J, leaving 12 bases between them. The CDR3 coding sequence is TGCGCCAGCAGCCAAGGCTCCGGCCTAGATGAAAAACTGTTTTTT. It codes for CASSQGSGLDEKLFF.

Remarks on this clonotype: One end of the junction is discordant with germline, which a read error may explain. The V gene is TRBV18, the J gene TRBJ2-5; D gene uncertain. Germline CDR1 and CDR2: KGHSH and LQKENI. CDR3 size: 11 residues. The CDR3 sequence: CASSPMETKYF. CDR3 bases: TGTGCCAGCTCACCGATGGAGACCAAGTACTTC.

CDR3 nucleotide sequence: TGCGCCAGCAGACCCGACATGGGTGGAGACGAGCAGTACTTC. This translates into CASRPDMGGDEQYF. This sequence joins TRBV5-1 and TRBJ2-7, with D unclear. This CDR3 region has 14 residues. CDR1 is SGHRS and CDR2 is YFSETQ in the germline V gene. V was trimmed by 5 bases and J by 5 bases, leaving 17 bases between them. The full variable domain, in which reference TRBV5-1 and TRBJ2-7 provide the parts outside the CDR3, is KAGVTQTPRYLIKTRGQQVTLSCSPISGHRSVSWYQQTPGQGLQFLFEYFSETQRNKGNFPGRFSGRQFSNSRSEMNVSTLELGDSALYLCASRPDMGGDEQYFGPGTRLTVT.

This clonotype was found a few times. The chain is built from TRBV3-1 and TRBJ1-5; 7 bases match TRBD1. V was pared by 0 bases and J by 5 bases, with 4 bases of the junction left unmatched. This CDR3 contains 15 residues. CDR1 and CDR2 from the germline V gene are LGHDT and YNNKEL (reference sequence). CDR3 bases: TGTGCCAGCAGCCAAGATAGAACAGGGGATCAGCCCCAGCATTTT. Its protein product is CASSQDRTGDQPQHF.